These 4 T cell receptor beta chains originate from one sample sequenced in a study of immune cell composition in non-small cell lung cancer. Normal lung sampling was at least 3 cm from the tumour, as distant as possible. The method was immunoSEQ multiplex PCR; TCRdb's version includes in-frame clones alone and lacks a portion of them. The repertoire has more than 2,000 clones, 65% to 85% of them found once; the top ten carry around 15%. The material sequenced was non-adjacent lung tissue. These receptors were obtained from a human donor with non-small cell lung cancer.

The V and J genes are TRBV2 and TRBJ1-1; 8 bases are a match to TRBD1. Trimming cost V 6 bases and J 3 bases; bases outside gene matches: 12. This CDR3 region has 16 residues. Germline assignment: CDR1 SNHLY and CDR2 FYNNEI. The DNA for the CDR3 is TGTGCCAGCAGGGCTATGGCAGGGGGCGCGCACACTGAAGCTTTCTTT. It yields the protein CASRAMAGGAHTEAFF.

This clone was counted only a few times. V usage is TRBV7-9 and J usage is TRBJ2-1; TRBD2 matches 14 bases. The CDR3 is made up of 16 amino acids. The J segment lost 8 bases and the V segment lost 0 bases, leaving 3 bases of the junction unmatched. The germline CDR1 and CDR2 sequences are SEHNR and FQNEAQ (reference sequence). CDR3 coding DNA: TGTGCCAGCAGCTTAGCGACTAGCGGGAGGGCTGATGAGCAGTTCTTC. This encodes CASSLATSGRADEQFF.

The V and J genes are TRBV19 and TRBJ2-7, with 8 nucleotides matching TRBD2. Trimming cost V 6 bases and J 3 bases; bases outside gene matches: 4. In germline, CDR1 is LNHDA, CDR2 SQIVND (reference sequence). The CDR3 consists of 13 residues. The DNA of the CDR3 is TGTGCCAGTAGGAAAGCGGGAGACTACGAGCAGTACTTC. Amino acid sequence: CASRKAGDYEQYF.

This clone appeared a few times. V usage is TRBV14 and J usage is TRBJ1-6; D ambiguous. CDR1 SGHDN and CDR2 FVKESK come from the germline V gene. The CDR3 spans 13 residues. V was clipped by 0 bases and J by 8 bases, with 5 bases between them. The CDR3 DNA reads as TGTGCCAGCAGCCAAGATCTATATTCACCCCTCCACTTT. It codes for CASSQDLYSPLHF.